A single sample gave rise to the 29 T cell receptor beta chains below, sequenced in a study of glioma-infiltrating T cells. Using RNA template, CDR3s of TCR alpha and beta were amplified with iRepertoire arm-PCR. TCRdb recomputed calls from the multiplex PCR reads with MiXCR, one row per CDR3 protein. Of approximately 140,000 distinct CDR3 sequences detected, approximately 26% appear once; the ten largest clones hold approximately 26%. The sequencing input was glioma tissue, nonneoplastic brain tissue, or PBMCs (not recorded which). Receptors were obtained from a human donor with low-grade glioma or glioblastoma, undergoing nonglioma brain surgery, or in good health (not recorded which).

This clonotype has a count of ten or more. The chain joins TRBV6-6 to TRBJ1-3; 9 positions match TRBD1. J lost 8 bases, V lost 2 bases, and 7 bases had no gene match. The germline V gene has CDR1 MNHNY and CDR2 SVGAGI (reference sequence). CDR3 length equals 15 residues. Written as DNA, the CDR3 is TGTGCCAGCAGTTACGGGACAGGGAACATACACACCATATATTTT. This codes for CASSYGTGNIHTIYF.

This clonotype came up many times. V usage is TRBV6-6 and J usage is TRBJ1-1, with no clear D. V was cut by 0 bases and J by 3 bases, with 8 bases left in between. The length of the CDR3 is 14 residues. Germline loops: CDR1 MNHNY, CDR2 SVGAGI (reference sequence). CDR3 loop: CASSYSGRDTEAFF. The CDR3 DNA reads as TGTGCCAGCAGTTACTCGGGGAGGGACACTGAAGCTTTCTTT.

This clonotype was seen just once. The chain has TRBV6-4 and TRBJ2-7, with a weak D call TRBD2 (6 bases). Trimming removed 4 bases from V and 5 bases from J, with 21 bases in between. Germline CDR1 MRHNA, CDR2 SNTAGT. CDR3 length equals 16 residues. The CDR3 DNA sequence: TGTGCCAGCAGTGCCCCTGACCCCCCGGGGGACCACGAGCAGTACGTC. It yields the protein CASSAPDPPGDHEQYV.

The J gene is TRBJ2-3, the V gene TRBV6-6, with a tentative D call TRBD2 (6 bases). Per the germline V gene, CDR1 is MNHNY and CDR2 is SVGAGI (reference sequence). Trimming removed 0 bases at V and 0 bases at J, with 16 bases between. This CDR3 has 18 amino acids. The CDR3: CASSYSNGGSGSTDTQYF. The CDR3 DNA reads as TGTGCCAGCAGTTACTCGAACGGGGGTAGCGGTAGCACAGATACGCAGTATTTT.

CDR3 loop: CASSIDGGGVASPLHF. The CDR3 nucleotides are TGTGCCAGCAGCATAGACGGGGGAGGGGTAGCTTCACCCCTCCACTTT. The rearrangement links TRBV7-2 to TRBJ1-6, with TRBD1 as a possible D gene (5 bases). V was cut by 5 bases and J by 9 bases, with 20 bases left in between. The V gene's germline CDR1 is SGHTA and CDR2 FQGNSA. The CDR3 runs to 16 residues.

The chain has TRBV12-5 and TRBJ2-5; D not certain. V shed 7 bases and J shed 0 bases, with 12 bases lying between them. The CDR3 consists of 14 residues. CDR1 is LGHNT, CDR2 FRNRAP, per germline. CDR3 sequence: CASAARANQETQYF. For the CDR3, the DNA is TGTGCTAGTGCCGCACGAGCGAACCAAGAGACCCAGTACTTC.

This clonotype was picked up a small number of times. This sequence joins TRBV5-4 and TRBJ2-1; D might be TRBD2 (5 bases). Trimming took 0 bases from V and 9 from J, leaving 13 bases between them. This CDR3 contains 14 residues. Germline V gene lookup returns CDR1 SGHNT and CDR2 YYREEE (reference sequence). This chain's CDR3 is CASSLEAGRGEQFF. In DNA form, the CDR3 reads TGTGCCAGCAGCTTGGAGGCAGGCCGGGGTGAGCAGTTCTTC.

This clonotype was observed a handful of times. The chain couples TRBV7-6 to TRBJ1-4, with D maybe TRBD1 (5 bases). There are 14 residues in the CDR3. Looked up from germline, CDR1 is SGHVS and CDR2 is FNYEAQ. V was shortened by 3 bases and J by 7 bases, with 12 bases between the two germline ends. The CDR3 reads CASSLQGDSEKLFF. The CDR3 bases are TGTGCCAGCAGCTTGCAAGGAGACAGTGAAAAACTGTTTTTT.

The chain links TRBV5-1 to TRBJ1-6; D may be TRBD1 (5 bases). CDR3 length: 16 amino acids. CDR1 and CDR2 (germline): SGHRS, YFSETQ. V lost 4 bases and J 9 bases, leaving 20 bases between the germline ends. CDR3 nucleotides: TGCGCCAGCAGCCGTGATGTGACAGCTCAATTTTCACCCCTCCACTTT. It is translated as CASSRDVTAQFSPLHF.

This clonotype has just a few counts. The rearrangement links TRBV28 to TRBJ2-1, with 8 bases lining up with TRBD2. The germline gives CDR1 MDHEN, CDR2 SYDVKM. V gave up 5 bases and J gave up 2 bases; unmatched junction bases: 8. The CDR3 runs 16 residues. CDR3 nucleotide sequence: TGTGCCAGCAGTCTCACGAGGGGACTAGCCTACAATGAGCAGTTCTTC. Translated: CASSLTRGLAYNEQFF.

This clonotype was seen ten or more times. The V call is TRBV4-1, the J call TRBJ1-5; a weak D match, TRBD1 (6 bases). Germline V gene sequence: CDR1 MGHRA, CDR2 YSYEKL. CDR3 length equals 15 residues. Deletions cut 0 bases from V and 10 bases from J, with 16 bases between. CDR3 DNA: TGCGCCAGCAGCCAAGATTACCCATCGGGACAACCCCAGCATTTT. This codes for CASSQDYPSGQPQHF.

Concerning this clonotype: This CDR3 fails to terminate in the conserved phenylalanine or tryptophan, so it likely reflects a read error. This CDR3 is CASSIGSKNIQYL. CDR3 DNA: TGTGCCAGTAGTATCGGCAGTAAAAACATTCAGTACTTA. The V gene is TRBV19, the J gene TRBJ2-4; D not resolved. The length of the CDR3 is 13 residues. Germline values: CDR1 LNHDA, CDR2 SQIVND (reference sequence). V was cut by 3 bases and J by 4 bases, with 7 bases left in between.

Points on this clonotype: A much larger clone is a single base away; this may be a read error. The chain carries TRBV6-2 or TRBV6-3 and TRBJ2-4; 7 positions match TRBD2. The CDR3 consists of 14 residues. Trimming removed 10 bases from V and 7 bases from J; junction bases left unmatched: 13. Per the germline V gene, CDR1 is MNHEY and CDR2 is SVGEGT. The CDR3 DNA sequence: TGTGCCACCAAAGCCCGACTAGCATTGAACATTCAGTACTTC. Its translation is CATKARLALNIQYF.

This clonotype was seen only a few times. V is TRBV6-1 and J is TRBJ2-2, with 12 bases identical to TRBD2. The germline V gene has CDR1 MNHNS and CDR2 SASEGT. With 7 bases clipped from V and 6 bases from J, the junction kept 6 bases outside the gene matches. The CDR3 spans 15 residues. CDR3 residues: CASNPSGGASGELFF. The CDR3 DNA sequence: TGTGCCAGCAACCCTAGCGGGGGGGCTTCCGGGGAGCTGTTTTTT.

This clonotype was detected only a few times. This rearrangement joins TRBV4-2 to TRBJ2-1; D may correspond to TRBD1 or TRBD2 (6 bases each). The CDR3 sequence is 17 residues long. Germline loops: CDR1 LGHNA, CDR2 YNFKEQ. The V end was cut by 4 bases, the J end by 4 bases, with 20 bases between. The CDR3: CASSRNALDSGYNEQFF. The CDR3 DNA reads as TGTGCCAGCAGCCGCAACGCCTTGGACAGCGGGTACAATGAGCAGTTCTTC.

On this clonotype: Relative to the germline gene, one junction end is altered; a read error may explain this. V usage is TRBV4-1 and J usage is TRBJ1-1, with 7 bases identical to TRBD1. Per germline, CDR1 MGHRA and CDR2 YSYEKL. The CDR3 covers 16 residues. CDR3 coding DNA: TGCGCCAGAAGCCTCCGGGACAGCCCTCTAGGCACTGAAGCTTTCTTT. Protein sequence: CARSLRDSPLGTEAFF.

The chain has TRBV19 and TRBJ1-4; D uncertain. V was cut by 6 bases and J by 0 bases, with 8 bases left in between. CDR1 and CDR2 from the germline V gene are LNHDA and SQIVND (reference sequence). The CDR3 is 14 residues long. This CDR3 reads CASRGATTNEKLFF. Here the CDR3 DNA reads TGTGCCAGTAGGGGCGCGACAACTAATGAAAAACTGTTTTTT.

For this clonotype: Given a much more abundant clone one base away, this may be a read error. J is TRBJ2-7 and V is TRBV20-1, with 8 bases identical to TRBD2. CDR1 is DFQATT, CDR2 SNEGSKA, per germline (reference sequence). CDR3 length: 14 residues. V was pared by 4 bases and J by 3 bases, with 8 bases of the junction left unmatched. Here the CDR3 DNA reads TGCAGTGCTACAATAGCGGGGAACTTCTACGAGCAGTACGTC. This codes for CSATIAGNFYEQYV.

A note on this clonotype: This may be a read error: a much more frequent sequence differs by one nucleotide. No conserved phenylalanine or tryptophan is present at the end of the CDR3, so a read error is the likely explanation. This chain links TRBV6-1 with TRBJ1-1; D is unresolved. V lost 2 bases and J lost 5, with 12 bases in between. Germline V gives CDR1 MNHNS, CDR2 SASEGT. This CDR3 spans 14 amino acids. This CDR3 reads CASSELAAGTEAFL. CDR3 bases: TGTGCCAGCAGTGAACTAGCCGCGGGGACTGAAGCTTTCCTT.

There are a few counts of this clonotype. The chain links TRBV20-1 to TRBJ2-3; D might be TRBD2 (7 bases). The germline V and J ends were trimmed by 5 bases and 2 bases, with 20 bases remaining between them. The germline V gene encodes CDR1 DFQATT and CDR2 SNEGSKA (reference sequence). CDR3 length: 16 residues. CDR3 sequence reads: CSAYGLAGAFTDTQYF. The CDR3 region has the DNA TGCAGTGCTTATGGGCTCGCGGGGGCCTTCACAGATACGCAGTATTTT.

V gene TRBV12-3 or TRBV12-4 combines with J gene TRBJ2-1, with 9 bases lining up with TRBD2. Trimming removed 7 bases from V and 4 bases from J; junction bases left unmatched: 11. This CDR3 is built from 16 residues. CDR3 nucleotide sequence: TGTGCCAGCACACCGGCCGGGCGGGGGGGGTACAATGAGCAGTTCTTC. Translated: CASTPAGRGGYNEQFF.

A few counts support this clonotype. This chain links TRBV10-1 with TRBJ2-5; 10 positions agree with TRBD1. V shed 4 bases, J shed 4 bases, and the junction held 3 bases outside the gene matches. Germline assignment: CDR1 WNHNN and CDR2 SYGVQD (reference sequence). The CDR3 consists of 14 residues. CDR3 in DNA: TGCGCCAGCAGTGGACAGGGGGCAAGAGAGACCCAGTACTTC. It specifies CASSGQGARETQYF.

This clonotype was detected many times. This rearrangement joins TRBV28 to TRBJ1-5, with TRBD1 as a possible D gene (5 bases). V was clipped by 4 bases and J by 6 bases, with 13 bases between them. Germline-derived CDR1 and CDR2 are MDHEN and SYDVKM. The CDR3 is 14 amino acids. CDR3 DNA: TGTGCCAGCAGTTCCCGAGGGCAGGGTCAGCCCCAGCATTTT. Translated: CASSSRGQGQPQHF.

V is TRBV3-1 and J is TRBJ2-1, with a weak D call TRBD1 (6 bases). Trimming took off 0 bases at V and 3 bases at J, with 12 bases between the two ends. CDR3 length: 16 amino acids. CDR1 and CDR2 from the germline V gene are LGHDT and YNNKEL (reference sequence). The CDR3 sequence is CASSQDVATGYNEQFF. In DNA, the CDR3 is TGTGCCAGCAGCCAAGATGTTGCGACAGGCTACAATGAGCAGTTCTTC.

This chain joins TRBV3-1 and TRBJ1-5; no reliable D call. The germline gives CDR1 LGHDT, CDR2 YNNKEL (reference sequence). Trimming removed 0 bases from V and 4 bases from J, with 10 bases in between. This CDR3 spans 15 amino acids. CDR3 residues: CASSQDAAVNQPQHF. Written as DNA, the CDR3 is TGTGCCAGCAGCCAAGATGCGGCAGTTAATCAGCCCCAGCATTTT.

The chain links TRBV24-1 to TRBJ1-5; D unresolved. V was cut by 6 bases and J by 0 bases, with 11 bases left in between. This CDR3 spans 15 amino acids. The V gene's germline CDR1 is KGHDR and CDR2 SFDVKD. CDR3 region: CATSSGPSSNQPQHF. The CDR3 DNA reads TGTGCCACCAGTTCAGGCCCGAGTAGCAATCAGCCCCAGCATTTT.

Turning to this clonotype: A much larger clonotype is one base distant, so this may be a read error. The chain is built from TRBV28 and TRBJ2-7; D not certain. The CDR3 is 12 residues long. Germline CDR1 MDHEN, CDR2 SYDVKM. Trimming shortened V by 8 bases and J by 1 base, and 9 bases separated the two germline ends. The chain's CDR3 is CASGTSSYEQYV. CDR3 DNA: TGTGCCAGCGGTACTTCGTCCTACGAGCAGTACGTC.

V gene TRBV28 combines with J gene TRBJ2-2; D gene unclear. The CDR3 extends over 13 amino acids. Per germline, CDR1 MDHEN and CDR2 SYDVKM. The V end lost 3 bases, the J end lost 7 bases, and 9 bases lay between the germline ends. CDR3 sequence: CASSFPFFGELFF. The CDR3 region has the DNA TGTGCCAGCAGTTTCCCGTTCTTCGGGGAGCTGTTTTTT.

V usage is TRBV7-2 and J usage is TRBJ1-5; TRBD1 is a possible D gene (5 bases). Germline V gene data show CDR1 as SGHTA and CDR2 as FQGNSA. V was trimmed by 1 base and J by 13 bases, leaving 20 bases between them. The CDR3 extends over 15 amino acids. The CDR3 protein is CASSLGGSGRGDQHF. DNA for the CDR3: TGTGCCAGCAGCTTAGGGGGCAGCGGGCGGGGTGATCAGCATTTT.